The 4 T cell receptor beta chains below were found in one sample sequenced in a study of cytomegalovirus exposure and HLA in healthy donors (dated by TCRdb to between 2016 and 2019). Libraries were made using the immunoSEQ multiplex PCR assay. For the multiplex PCR, a mixture combining 60 forward primers for TCR Vbeta segments and 13 reverse primers for TCR Jbeta segments was used. TCRdb holds this immuneACCESS table with in-frame rearrangements only. Some clones are missing; in checked studies, unresolved V genes explain under half, and the rest has no known cause. Recorded for this sample are about 82,000 clones; 85% to 90% of them occurred a single time. Of the sample, approximately 2.3% is held by the ten largest clones. Input material: PBMCs. Source of these receptors: a man aged 18 to 29 in good health and CMV-seronegative.

The rearrangement links TRBV6-1 to TRBJ1-2, with 7 nucleotides matching TRBD1. Germline V gene data show CDR1 as MNHNS and CDR2 as SASEGT. This CDR3 is built from 14 residues. J lost 4 bases, V lost 6 bases, and 8 bases had no gene match. CDR3 region: CASRQGQTVYGYTF. CDR3 in DNA: TGTGCCAGCAGACAGGGACAGACCGTCTATGGCTACACCTTC.

The chain couples TRBV9 to TRBJ1-5, with TRBD1 matching 8 bases. The CDR3 length is 15 residues. Germline values: CDR1 SGDLS, CDR2 YYNGEE. After removal of 0 bases from V and 6 bases from J, the junction contained 5 bases not matched to a gene. CDR3 region: CASSVGQGAFQPQHF. The CDR3 DNA sequence: TGTGCCAGCAGCGTAGGGCAGGGGGCCTTTCAGCCCCAGCATTTT.

This sequence joins TRBV6-1 and TRBJ2-3; 7 bases line up with TRBD1. V gave up 1 base and J gave up 2 bases; unmatched junction bases: 3. The CDR3 consists of 15 residues. Germline CDR1 reads MNHNS; CDR2 reads SASEGT. The CDR3 DNA reads TGTGCCAGCAGTGAAGAACAGGGGATCACAGATACGCAGTATTTT. Translating it yields CASSEEQGITDTQYF.

The chain recombines TRBV6-1 with TRBJ2-5; 9 positions match TRBD1. CDR1 and CDR2 (germline): MNHNS, SASEGT. The ends lost 3 bases at V and 4 bases at J; junction bases unmatched: 6. CDR3 length: 15 residues. The CDR3 nucleotides read TGTGCCAGCAGTGACGGACAGGGGACCGTAGAGACCCAGTACTTC. Its translation: CASSDGQGTVETQYF.